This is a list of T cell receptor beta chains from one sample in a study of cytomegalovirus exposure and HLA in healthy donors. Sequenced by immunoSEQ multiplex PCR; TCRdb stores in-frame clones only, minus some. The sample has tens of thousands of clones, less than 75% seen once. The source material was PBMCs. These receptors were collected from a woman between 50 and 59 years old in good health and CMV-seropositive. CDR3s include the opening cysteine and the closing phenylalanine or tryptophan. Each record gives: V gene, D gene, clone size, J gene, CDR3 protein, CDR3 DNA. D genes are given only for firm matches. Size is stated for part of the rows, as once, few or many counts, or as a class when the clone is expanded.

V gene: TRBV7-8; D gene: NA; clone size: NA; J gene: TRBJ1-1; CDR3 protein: CASSAQGPNTEAFF; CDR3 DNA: TGTGCCAGCAGCGCACAGGGTCCCAACACTGAAGCTTTCTTT
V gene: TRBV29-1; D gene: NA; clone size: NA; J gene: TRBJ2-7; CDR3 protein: CSARGGEQYF; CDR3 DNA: TGCAGCGCCCGAGGTGGCGAGCAGTACTTC
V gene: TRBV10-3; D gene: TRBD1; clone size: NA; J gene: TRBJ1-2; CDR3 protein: CAISPPPGQGLENYGYTF; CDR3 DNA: TGTGCCATCAGTCCACCCCCGGGACAGGGGCTCGAGAACTATGGCTACACCTTC
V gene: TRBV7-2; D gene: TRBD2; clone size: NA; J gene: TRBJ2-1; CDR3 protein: CASSASGRTYNEQFF; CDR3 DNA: TGTGCCAGCAGCGCGAGCGGGAGGACCTACAATGAGCAGTTCTTC
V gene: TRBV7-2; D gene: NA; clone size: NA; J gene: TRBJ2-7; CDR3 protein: CASSLARNYEQYF; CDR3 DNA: TGTGCCAGCAGCTTAGCGAGAAACTACGAGCAGTACTTC
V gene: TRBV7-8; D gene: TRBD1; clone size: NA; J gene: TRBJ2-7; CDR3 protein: CASSWWTGSYEQYF; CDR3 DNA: TGTGCCAGCAGCTGGTGGACAGGCTCCTACGAGCAGTACTTC
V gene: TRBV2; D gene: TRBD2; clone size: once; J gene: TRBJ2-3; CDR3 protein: CASRGGRAGDTQYF; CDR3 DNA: TGTGCCAGCAGGGGCGGGAGGGCCGGAGATACGCAGTATTTT
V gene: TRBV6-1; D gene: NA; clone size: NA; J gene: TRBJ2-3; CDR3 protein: CASSEGAGHTDTQYF; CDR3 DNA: TGTGCCAGCAGTGAGGGGGCAGGGCACACAGATACGCAGTATTTT
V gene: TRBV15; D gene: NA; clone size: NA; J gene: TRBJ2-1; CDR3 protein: CATSTFPDNEQFF; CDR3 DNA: TGTGCCACCAGCACCTTTCCCGACAATGAGCAGTTCTTC
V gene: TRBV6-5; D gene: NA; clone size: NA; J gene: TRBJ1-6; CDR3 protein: CASSRQGSPLHF; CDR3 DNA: TGTGCCAGCAGTCGGCAGGGTTCACCCCTCCACTTT
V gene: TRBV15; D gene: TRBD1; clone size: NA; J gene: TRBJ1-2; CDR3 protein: CATSRATGGGGYTF; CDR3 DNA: TGTGCCACCAGCAGGGCAACAGGGGGCGGTGGCTACACCTTC
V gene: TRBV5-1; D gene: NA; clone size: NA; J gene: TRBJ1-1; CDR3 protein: CASSLSATRGRTEAFF; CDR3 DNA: TGCGCCAGCAGCTTGTCCGCAACTCGGGGGAGGACTGAAGCTTTCTTT
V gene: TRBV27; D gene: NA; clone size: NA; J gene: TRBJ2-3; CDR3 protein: CASSWTGTDTQYF; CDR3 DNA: TGTGCCAGCAGTTGGACTGGTACCGATACGCAGTATTTT
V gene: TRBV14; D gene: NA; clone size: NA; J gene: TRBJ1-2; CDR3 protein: CASSQYPGAYGYTF; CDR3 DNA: TGTGCCAGCAGCCAATATCCAGGGGCCTATGGCTACACCTTC
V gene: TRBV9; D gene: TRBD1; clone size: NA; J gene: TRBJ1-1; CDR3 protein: CASSVGTGANTEAFF; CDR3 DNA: TGTGCCAGCAGCGTAGGGACAGGGGCGAACACTGAAGCTTTCTTT
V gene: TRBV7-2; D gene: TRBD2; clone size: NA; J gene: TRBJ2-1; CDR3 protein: CASSTRSGGYNEQFF; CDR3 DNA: TGTGCCAGCAGCACCCGAAGCGGGGGGTACAATGAGCAGTTCTTC
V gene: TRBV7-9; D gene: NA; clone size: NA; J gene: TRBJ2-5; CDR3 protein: CASSPQTGETQYF; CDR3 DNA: TGTGCCAGCAGCCCCCAGACGGGAGAGACCCAGTACTTC
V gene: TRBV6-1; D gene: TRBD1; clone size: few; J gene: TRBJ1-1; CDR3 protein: CASNKGALDAFF; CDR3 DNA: TGTGCCAGCAACAAGGGGGCGTTGGATGCTTTCTTT
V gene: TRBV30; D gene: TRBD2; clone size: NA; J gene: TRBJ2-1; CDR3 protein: CAWSKSGGYNEQFF; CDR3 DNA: TGTGCCTGGAGCAAAAGCGGGGGCTACAATGAGCAGTTCTTC
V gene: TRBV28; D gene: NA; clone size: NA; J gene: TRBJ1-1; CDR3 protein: CASSLWGGGSTEAFF; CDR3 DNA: TGTGCCAGCAGTTTATGGGGCGGGGGCAGCACTGAAGCTTTCTTT
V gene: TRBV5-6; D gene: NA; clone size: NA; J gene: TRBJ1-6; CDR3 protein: CASSLASTNSPLHF; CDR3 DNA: TGTGCCAGCAGCTTGGCTAGCACTAATTCACCCCTCCACTTT
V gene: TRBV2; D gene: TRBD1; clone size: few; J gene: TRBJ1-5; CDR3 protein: CASSLLTGGYQPQHF; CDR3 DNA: TGTGCCAGCAGTTTACTGACAGGGGGTTATCAGCCCCAGCATTTT
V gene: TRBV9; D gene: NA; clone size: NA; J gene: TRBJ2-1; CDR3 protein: CASSDIYGTNEQFF; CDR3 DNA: TGTGCCAGCAGCGACATTTACGGGACAAATGAGCAGTTCTTC
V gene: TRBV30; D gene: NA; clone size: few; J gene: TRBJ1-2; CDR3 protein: CAWMHDLQGWNYGYTF; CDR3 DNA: TGTGCCTGGATGCACGATCTACAGGGTTGGAACTATGGCTACACCTTC
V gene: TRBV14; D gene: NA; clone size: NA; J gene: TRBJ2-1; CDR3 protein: CASSQITGFSYNEQFF; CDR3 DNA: TGTGCCAGCAGCCAAATTACAGGGTTCAGCTACAATGAGCAGTTCTTC
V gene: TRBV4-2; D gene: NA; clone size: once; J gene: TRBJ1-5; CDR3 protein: CASSQDWAARQPQHF; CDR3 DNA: TGTGCCAGCAGCCAAGATTGGGCCGCCCGTCAGCCCCAGCATTTT
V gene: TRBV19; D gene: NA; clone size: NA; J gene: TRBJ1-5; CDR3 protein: CASSKDIKPSQPQHF; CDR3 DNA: TGTGCCAGTTCCAAGGACATTAAGCCGAGTCAGCCCCAGCATTTT
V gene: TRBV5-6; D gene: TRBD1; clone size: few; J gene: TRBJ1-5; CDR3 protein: CASSLWDRSNQPQHF; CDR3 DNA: TGTGCCAGCAGCTTATGGGACAGGAGCAATCAGCCCCAGCATTTT
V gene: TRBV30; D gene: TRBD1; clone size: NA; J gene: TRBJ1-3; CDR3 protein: CAWSNGQGVSGNTIYF; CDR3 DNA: TGTGCCTGGAGTAACGGTCAGGGGGTCTCTGGAAACACCATATATTTT
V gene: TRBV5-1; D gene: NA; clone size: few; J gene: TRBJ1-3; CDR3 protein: CASSQGHINSGNTIYF; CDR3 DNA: TGCGCCAGCAGCCAGGGACATATCAACTCTGGAAACACCATATATTTT
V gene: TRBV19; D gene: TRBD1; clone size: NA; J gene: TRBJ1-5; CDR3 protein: CASSIDGELGQLVQPQHF; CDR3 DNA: TGTGCCAGTAGTATAGATGGGGAACTGGGACAGTTGGTTCAGCCCCAGCATTTT
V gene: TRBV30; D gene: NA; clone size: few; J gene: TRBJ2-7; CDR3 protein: CAWNGGGSPEQYF; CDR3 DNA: TGTGCCTGGAATGGGGGCGGGAGCCCCGAGCAGTACTTC
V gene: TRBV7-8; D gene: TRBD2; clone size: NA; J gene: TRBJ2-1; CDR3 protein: CASSSSGSWENEQFF; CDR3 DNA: TGTGCCAGCAGCTCTAGCGGGAGCTGGGAGAATGAGCAGTTCTTC
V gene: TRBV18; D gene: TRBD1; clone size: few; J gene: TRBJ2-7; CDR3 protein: CASSPPGRGQGLYEQYF; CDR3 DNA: TGTGCCAGCTCACCACCGGGGAGGGGACAGGGGCTTTACGAGCAGTACTTC
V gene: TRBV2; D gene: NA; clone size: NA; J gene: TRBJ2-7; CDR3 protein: CASSEMVVAYEQYF; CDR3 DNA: TGTGCCAGCAGTGAGATGGTAGTAGCCTACGAGCAGTACTTC
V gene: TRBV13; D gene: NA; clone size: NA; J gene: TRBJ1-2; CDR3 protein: CASSLGQSPSYGYTF; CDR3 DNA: TGTGCCAGCAGCTTAGGACAGTCACCTTCCTATGGCTACACCTTC
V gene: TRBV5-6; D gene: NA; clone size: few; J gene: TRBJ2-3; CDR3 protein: CASSFPTADTQYF; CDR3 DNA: TGTGCCAGCAGCTTTCCTACCGCAGATACGCAGTATTTT
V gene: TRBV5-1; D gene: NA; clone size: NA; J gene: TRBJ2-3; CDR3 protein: CASSSTPIDTQYF; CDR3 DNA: TGCGCCAGCAGCTCTACCCCTATAGATACGCAGTATTTT
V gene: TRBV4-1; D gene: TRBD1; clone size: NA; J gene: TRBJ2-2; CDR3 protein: CASSRDSPLGAGELFF; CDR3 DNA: TGCGCCAGCAGCCGGGACAGCCCTTTAGGAGCCGGGGAGCTGTTTTTT
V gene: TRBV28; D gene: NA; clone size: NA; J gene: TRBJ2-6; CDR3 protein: CASTPRRVLMTSGANVLTF; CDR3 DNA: TGTGCCAGCACTCCCCGGAGAGTACTGATGACCTCTGGGGCCAACGTCCTGACTTTC
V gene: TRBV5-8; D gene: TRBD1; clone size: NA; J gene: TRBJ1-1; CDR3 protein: CATRKLGTGIGTEAFF; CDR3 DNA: TGTGCCACACGGAAACTCGGGACAGGGATAGGCACTGAAGCTTTCTTT
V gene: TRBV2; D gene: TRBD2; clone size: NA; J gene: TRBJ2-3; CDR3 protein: CAVTSGGTDTQYF; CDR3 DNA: TGTGCAGTAACTAGCGGGGGCACAGATACGCAGTATTTT
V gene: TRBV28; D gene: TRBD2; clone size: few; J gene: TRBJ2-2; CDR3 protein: CASTWGGWNTGELFF; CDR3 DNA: TGTGCCAGCACCTGGGGAGGGTGGAACACCGGGGAGCTGTTTTTT
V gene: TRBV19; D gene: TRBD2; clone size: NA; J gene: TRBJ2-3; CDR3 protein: CASRPSGRRADTQYF; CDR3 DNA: TGTGCCAGTAGGCCTAGCGGGAGACGTGCAGATACGCAGTATTTT
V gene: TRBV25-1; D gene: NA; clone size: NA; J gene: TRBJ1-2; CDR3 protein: CASSAFYGYTF; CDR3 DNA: TGTGCCAGCAGTGCGTTCTATGGCTACACCTTC
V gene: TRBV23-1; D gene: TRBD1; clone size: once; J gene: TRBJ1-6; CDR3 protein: CASSQPTDRGGNSPLHF; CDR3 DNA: TGCGCCAGCAGTCAGCCTACCGACAGGGGCGGGAATTCACCCCTCCACTTT
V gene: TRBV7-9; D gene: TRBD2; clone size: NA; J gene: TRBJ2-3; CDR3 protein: CASKLSGGGTDTQYF; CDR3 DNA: TGTGCCAGCAAACTCAGCGGGGGGGGCACAGATACGCAGTATTTT
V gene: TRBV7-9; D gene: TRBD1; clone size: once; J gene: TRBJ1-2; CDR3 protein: CASRMWDRDGYTF; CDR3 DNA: TGTGCCAGCAGAATGTGGGACAGAGATGGCTACACCTTC
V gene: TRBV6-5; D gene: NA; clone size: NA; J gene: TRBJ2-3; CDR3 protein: CASSRSPTDTQYF; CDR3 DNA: TGTGCCAGCAGTCGAAGCCCCACAGATACGCAGTATTTT
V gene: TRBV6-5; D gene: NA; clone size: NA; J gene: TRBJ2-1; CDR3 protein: CASHTSHNEQFF; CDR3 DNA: TGTGCCAGTCACACATCTCACAATGAGCAGTTCTTC
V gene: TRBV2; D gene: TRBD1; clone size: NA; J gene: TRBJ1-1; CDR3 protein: CASSADRGFEAFF; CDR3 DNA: TGTGCCAGCAGTGCGGACAGGGGTTTTGAAGCTTTCTTT
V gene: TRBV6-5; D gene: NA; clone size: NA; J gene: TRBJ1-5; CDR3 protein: CASSLDGAHQPQHF; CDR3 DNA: TGTGCCAGCAGTCTCGATGGGGCTCATCAGCCCCAGCATTTT
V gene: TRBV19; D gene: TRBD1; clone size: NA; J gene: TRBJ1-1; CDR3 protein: CASSILDRVDTEAFF; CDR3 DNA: TGTGCCAGTAGTATCCTGGACAGGGTGGACACTGAAGCTTTCTTT